A single sample is the source of the 8 T cell receptor beta chains below, sequenced in a study of cytomegalovirus exposure and HLA in healthy donors listed by TCRdb under 2017. The method was the immunoSEQ multiplex PCR assay. This is the immuneACCESS table as TCRdb keeps it, with only in-frame sequences that have V and J called. A part of the clones is gone; compared with another copy, unresolved V genes explain less than half, and the rest is unexplained. The sample yields 150,000 to 200,000 clones; 85% to 90% were counted once. The leading ten clones occupy 5% to 7% of the sample. Sequencing was carried out using PBMCs. Receptors were obtained from a woman in her 30s in good health and CMV-seronegative.

The rearrangement joins TRBV6-4 to TRBJ2-1; 9 positions agree with TRBD1. Germline CDR1 MRHNA, CDR2 SNTAGT. The CDR3 consists of 13 residues. Trimming took 4 bases from V and 6 from J; bases not matched to a gene: 1. The CDR3 DNA follows: TGTGCCAGCAGTGGACAGGGGGGCAATGAGCAGTTCTTC. Translating it yields CASSGQGGNEQFF.

The chain combines TRBV6-5 with TRBJ1-2; weak D call: TRBD1 (5 bases). Trimming took off 0 bases at V and 6 bases at J, with 14 bases between the two ends. Germline values: CDR1 MNHEY, CDR2 SVGAGI. The CDR3 spans 15 residues. The DNA of the CDR3 is TGTGCCAGCAGTTACTCGATGACAGATTATGATGGCTACACCTTC. Amino acids: CASSYSMTDYDGYTF.

This rearrangement joins TRBV7-6 to TRBJ1-5, with D perhaps TRBD1 (5 bases). Trimming took off 1 base at V and 6 bases at J, with 10 bases between the two ends. The germline V gene has CDR1 SGHVS and CDR2 FNYEAQ. The CDR3 consists of 14 residues. The DNA for the CDR3 is TGTGCCAGCAGCTTAGAATCGGGACCTCAGCCCCAGCATTTT. It translates to CASSLESGPQPQHF.

The chain employs TRBV10-1 and TRBJ1-1, with a weak D call TRBD1 (5 bases). This CDR3 has 14 amino acids. CDR1 and CDR2 from the germline V gene are WNHNN and SYGVQD (reference sequence). The V and J ends lost 2 bases and 2 bases respectively, with 9 bases between them. The CDR3 bases are TGCGCCAGCAGTGAGGGACACCTAAACACTGAAGCTTTCTTT. It translates to CASSEGHLNTEAFF.

The CDR3 region has the DNA TGTGCCAGCAGCTTAGGTTCGGGACTCCGCTCCTACAATGAGCAGTTCTTC. It encodes CASSLGSGLRSYNEQFF. This chain joins TRBV7-8 and TRBJ2-1; weak D call: TRBD2 (6 bases). Deletions cut 1 base from V and 0 bases from J, with 13 bases between. The CDR3 sequence is 17 residues long. The germline gives CDR1 SGHVS, CDR2 FQNEAQ.

The rearrangement links TRBV15 to TRBJ1-3, with D tentatively TRBD1 (6 bases). In germline, CDR1 is LNHNV, CDR2 YYDKDF (reference sequence). Trimming cost V 7 bases and J 4 bases, with 14 bases left between them. The CDR3 runs 14 residues. The CDR3 DNA follows: TGTGCCACCACCTCAGGGGATTCGGGAAACACCATATATTTT. It translates to CATTSGDSGNTIYF.

The chain employs TRBV28 and TRBJ2-4, with D possibly matching TRBD1 (5 bases). Germline CDR1 is MDHEN and CDR2 is SYDVKM. With 4 bases removed from V and 4 bases from J, the gap between germline ends came to 14 bases. CDR3 length: 15 amino acids. The CDR3 loop reads CASSSPIGVKNIQYF. The CDR3 DNA reads TGTGCCAGCAGTTCCCCTATAGGGGTTAAAAACATTCAGTACTTC.

The rearrangement uses TRBV19 and TRBJ1-5; D is undetermined. The CDR3 extends over 14 amino acids. With 5 bases removed from V and 0 bases from J, the gap between germline ends came to 8 bases. Germline V CDR1 and CDR2: LNHDA, SQIVND (reference sequence). Here the CDR3 DNA reads TGTGCCAGTAGTCCACTTATTAGCAATCAGCCCCAGCATTTT. Encoded protein: CASSPLISNQPQHF. Full variable domain (remainder filled in from reference TRBV19 and TRBJ1-5): DGGITQSPKYLFRKEGQNVTLSCEQNLNHDAMYWYRQDPGQGLRLIYYSQIVNDFQKGDIAEGYSVSREKKESFPLTVTSAQKNPTAFYLCASSPLISNQPQHFGDGTRLSIL.